The next 15 T cell receptor beta chains were all read from a single sample in a study of blood T cell repertoires in COVID-19. Generated by immunoSEQ multiplex PCR, the TCRdb table keeps only in-frame clones and is missing some. This sample yields approximately 350,000 clones, of which over 70% are seen a single time; around 6% belongs to the top ten. Specimen: peripheral blood. These receptors were taken from a woman aged 45 to 65 with COVID-19, enrolled during active disease.

This chain joins TRBV19 and TRBJ2-5; 14 bases align to TRBD2. The CDR3 has 18 amino acids. Germline CDR1 reads LNHDA; CDR2 reads SQIVND (reference sequence). Trimming at V came to 5 bases and at J to 5 bases, leaving 13 bases not matched to a gene. The CDR3: CASSPGARTSGRWETQYF. The CDR3 bases are TGTGCCAGTAGTCCTGGAGCCAGGACTAGCGGGAGGTGGGAGACCCAGTACTTC.

The rearrangement uses TRBV15 and TRBJ1-4; 7 positions match TRBD1. Germline assignment: CDR1 LNHNV and CDR2 YYDKDF (reference sequence). The junction had 5 bases not matched to a gene; V was cut back by 0 bases and J by 7 bases. This CDR3 contains 15 residues. The CDR3 protein is CATSRERAGGEKLFF. In DNA, the CDR3 is TGTGCCACCAGCAGAGAAAGGGCAGGGGGTGAAAAACTGTTTTTT.

This clone has only one observation. V usage is TRBV5-1 and J usage is TRBJ2-1; no clear D gene. Germline CDR1 and CDR2: SGHRS and YFSETQ. Trimming left V 0 bases short and J 5 bases short, with 6 bases between. CDR3 size: 13 residues. Here the CDR3 reads CASSLVRNNEQFF. The DNA of the CDR3 is TGCGCCAGCAGCTTGGTGCGGAACAATGAGCAGTTCTTC.

The sample holds one count of this clone. For the CDR3, the DNA is TGTGCCAGCAGCTCGACCACGGAGGGAACGCAGTATTTT. This translates into CASSSTTEGTQYF. V usage is TRBV7-9 and J usage is TRBJ2-3, with D possibly matching TRBD2 (6 bases). CDR1 and CDR2 (germline): SEHNR, FQNEAQ (reference sequence). The CDR3 consists of 13 residues. V lost 4 bases to trimming and J lost 9 bases, with 14 bases between them.

The chain recombines TRBV14 with TRBJ2-1; 10 bases align to TRBD2. The CDR3 covers 15 residues. Germline V gene data show CDR1 as SGHDN and CDR2 as FVKESK. After removal of 4 bases from V and 8 bases from J, the junction contained 8 bases not matched to a gene. As DNA, the CDR3 is TGTGCCAGCAGCCCCCTAGCGGGAGTTGGCTATGAGCAGTTCTTC. This encodes CASSPLAGVGYEQFF.

The chain links TRBV11-3 to TRBJ2-3; no reliable D call. This CDR3 has 13 amino acids. V shed 5 bases and J shed 1 base, with 7 bases lying between them. Germline V lookup: CDR1 SGHNT, CDR2 YENEEA. CDR3 nucleotides: TGTGCCAGCAGCCCAGTACGCACAGATACGCAGTATTTT. Translating it yields CASSPVRTDTQYF.

The chain joins TRBV5-4 to TRBJ1-2, with a possible D match to TRBD1 (5 bases). The germline V gene has CDR1 SGHNT and CDR2 YYREEE (reference sequence). V dropped 0 bases and J dropped 8 bases, with 8 bases sitting between them. This CDR3 has 12 amino acids. CDR3 DNA: TGTGCCAGCAGCTTGGCCCGACAGGGCTACACCTTC. This gives the protein CASSLARQGYTF.

There are a few counts of this clone. V usage is TRBV5-4 and J usage is TRBJ2-3; TRBD2 aligns across 11 bases. V trimming: 1 base; J trimming: 8 bases; junction bases outside the gene matches: 6. CDR3 length equals 15 residues. Germline V lookup: CDR1 SGHNT, CDR2 YYREEE (reference sequence). The CDR3 region has the DNA TGTGCCAGCAGCTTGCCCGGGACTAGCGGTATTACGCAGTATTTT. Encoded protein: CASSLPGTSGITQYF.

The chain carries TRBV30 and TRBJ1-1; D might be TRBD1 (6 bases). Trimming stripped 4 bases from V and 3 bases from J, with 15 bases between. The CDR3 is made up of 14 amino acids. Germline CDR1 reads GTSNPN; CDR2 reads SVGIG (reference sequence). Here the CDR3 reads CAWNRVGVDTEAFF. The CDR3 region has the DNA TGTGCCTGGAACAGGGTGGGTGTAGACACTGAAGCTTTCTTT.

The chain employs TRBV4-1 and TRBJ1-2; possibly TRBD1 for D (5 bases). Trimming removed 3 bases from V and 4 bases from J, with 21 bases in between. CDR1 is MGHRA and CDR2 is YSYEKL in the germline V gene. CDR3 size: 17 residues. The CDR3: CASSQDPAVGARYGYTF. Here the CDR3 DNA reads TGCGCCAGCAGCCAGGACCCGGCGGTTGGGGCCCGCTATGGCTACACCTTC.

This clone was counted a single time. The CDR3 loop is CASSVTGSDTQYF. The CDR3 DNA reads TGTGCCAGCAGCGTGACAGGGTCAGATACGCAGTATTTT. This chain connects TRBV5-8 to TRBJ2-3; 7 nucleotides agree with TRBD1. The junction had 3 bases not matched to a gene; V was cut back by 4 bases and J by 4 bases. This CDR3 spans 13 amino acids. Germline CDR1 SGHTS, CDR2 YDEGEE.

This clone was detected only once. The chain uses TRBV11-2 and TRBJ2-7; 10 bases are a match to TRBD2. The germline CDR1 and CDR2 sequences are SGHAT and FQNNGV. With 2 bases clipped from V and 3 bases from J, the junction kept 4 bases outside the gene matches. CDR3 length: 15 residues. The CDR3 sequence is CASSLQLAGFYEQYF. The CDR3 DNA reads as TGTGCCAGCAGCTTACAACTAGCGGGATTCTACGAGCAGTACTTC. Drawing the rest from reference TRBV11-2 and TRBJ2-7, the complete variable domain is EAGVAQSPRYKIIEKRQSVAFWCNPISGHATLYWYQQILGQGPKLLIQFQNNGVVDDSQLPKDRFSAERLKGVDSTLKIQPAKLEDSAVYLCASSLQLAGFYEQYFGPGTRLTVT.

This chain joins TRBV25-1 and TRBJ2-4; 9 bases agree with TRBD1. Germline assignment: CDR1 MGHDK and CDR2 SYGVNS. Germline trimming cut 8 bases from V and 0 bases from J; bases unmatched to any gene: 5. This CDR3 is built from 15 residues. The CDR3 spells CASSDRGIAKNIQYF. CDR3 coding DNA: TGTGCCAGCTCCGACAGGGGGATAGCCAAAAACATTCAGTACTTC.

The chain joins TRBV6-5 to TRBJ2-1; D uncertain. The germline V gene encodes CDR1 MNHEY and CDR2 SVGAGI. The CDR3 totals 13 residues. Trimming removed 6 bases at V and 5 bases at J, with 11 bases between. CDR3 region: CASSQDLNNEQFF. The CDR3 coding sequence is TGTGCCAGCAGCCAGGATTTAAACAATGAGCAGTTCTTC.

The rearrangement joins TRBV30 to TRBJ1-3, with 9 bases lining up with TRBD1. The CDR3 has 14 amino acids. The V gene's germline CDR1 is GTSNPN and CDR2 SVGIG (reference sequence). V was clipped by 4 bases and J by 4 bases; unmatched bases: 5. CDR3 DNA: TGTGCCTGGATAACAGGGGGCCAAGGAAACACCATATATTTT. It encodes CAWITGGQGNTIYF. The full variable domain, completed using reference TRBV30 and TRBJ1-3, is SQTIHQWPATLVQPVGSPLSLECTVEGTSNPNLYWYRQAAGRGLQLLFYSVGIGQISSEVPQNLSASRPQDRQFILSSKKLLLSDSGFYLCAWITGGQGNTIYFGEGSWLTVV.